This T cell receptor beta chain was profiled in a study of CD8 T cells in ankylosing spondylitis. Libraries for TCR beta were made by quantitative 5'-RACE with molecular barcodes. TCRdb re-called the 5' RACE reads through MiXCR, storing one row per CDR3 protein. The sample records tens of thousands of distinct CDR3 sequences, about 4% being singletons. This clonotype was counted ten times or more. Antigen: not known. Whole-study results and caveats: Blood from ankylosing spondylitis patients appeared to carry a characteristic roughly 8-variant TCR beta motif. The disease-linked clones had a CD8+ phenotype and low blood frequencies.

Germline V gives CDR1 SGDLS, CDR2 YYNGEE. This CDR3 contains 16 residues. V was cut by 4 bases and J by 6 bases, with 23 bases left in between. The specimen was blood, either unsorted or a sorted T cell fraction (not recorded which). This chain joins TRBV9 and TRBJ2-7; possibly TRBD2 for D (6 bases). The clonotype comes from a female donor with ankylosing spondylitis or in good health (not recorded which). As DNA, the CDR3 is TGTGCCAGCAGCCCCGAGACTGCTCTACTAGCCTCCGAGCAGTACTTC. It encodes CASSPETALLASEQYF.